These 10 T cell receptor beta chains were sequenced from one sample in a study of control samples from healthy donors and cancer patients. Using immunoSEQ multiplex PCR, the repertoire was profiled, and TCRdb retains in-frame clones only, with some absent. Of 110,000 or so clones in the sample, 80% to 90% were seen once. The sample comprised blood. The receptors come from a man aged 50 or older in good health.

The chain employs TRBV11-2 and TRBJ2-7; TRBD1 aligns across 10 bases. V dropped 3 bases and J dropped 9; count of bases not matched to a gene: 11. CDR3 length equals 15 residues. Germline CDR1 SGHAT, CDR2 FQNNGV. The CDR3 here is CASSLTGGPLRGQYF. The CDR3, as DNA: TGTGCCAGCAGCTTGACAGGGGGCCCCCTACGAGGGCAGTACTTC.

The chain's CDR3 is CATGETGGAYEQYF. The CDR3 DNA sequence: TGTGCCACAGGGGAAACGGGGGGGGCCTACGAGCAGTACTTC. The rearrangement uses TRBV7-2 and TRBJ2-7, with TRBD2 identical over 8 bases. V lost 10 bases, J lost 2 bases, and 10 bases stayed unmatched. The V gene's germline CDR1 is SGHTA and CDR2 FQGNSA. This CDR3 contains 14 residues.

The J gene is TRBJ1-2, the V gene TRBV19, with TRBD1 as a possible D gene (6 bases). Per the germline V gene, CDR1 is LNHDA and CDR2 is SQIVND (reference sequence). This CDR3 spans 15 amino acids. V was shortened by 7 bases and J by 8 bases, with 23 bases between the two germline ends. Here the CDR3 reads CASTPGQLSYLGYTF. In DNA, the CDR3 is TGTGCCAGTACCCCAGGACAGCTTAGCTACTTAGGCTACACCTTC. The variable domain in full, with the rest retrieved from reference TRBV19 and TRBJ1-2, is DGGITQSPKYLFRKEGQNVTLSCEQNLNHDAMYWYRQDPGQGLRLIYYSQIVNDFQKGDIAEGYSVSREKKESFPLTVTSAQKNPTAFYLCASTPGQLSYLGYTFGSGTRLTVV.

This clone was detected once. The gene calls are TRBV27 and TRBJ1-4, with D tentatively TRBD1 (6 bases). Germline V gene data show CDR1 as MNHEY and CDR2 as SMNVEV (reference sequence). There are 15 residues in the CDR3. Trimming stripped 2 bases from V and 5 bases from J, with 12 bases between. This CDR3 is CASSLSGGRNEKLFF. The CDR3 nucleotides read TGTGCCAGCAGTTTAAGCGGGGGCCGGAATGAAAAACTGTTTTTT.

The V and J genes are TRBV4-3 and TRBJ1-1, with 8 bases that match TRBD1. The junction had 12 bases not matched to a gene; V was cut back by 0 bases and J by 3 bases. Germline CDR1 is LGHNA and CDR2 is YSLEER. This CDR3 region has 18 residues. The chain's CDR3 is CASSQESSRRQGYTEAFF. CDR3 nucleotide sequence: TGCGCCAGCAGCCAAGAGTCGAGTCGCCGACAGGGGTACACTGAAGCTTTCTTT.

The V and J genes are TRBV3-1 (or the pseudogene TRBV3-2) and TRBJ2-2; 16 bases fit TRBD2. Germline CDR1 and CDR2: LGHDT and YNNKEL (reference sequence). CDR3 length: 20 residues. The junction had 14 bases not matched to a gene; V was cut back by 4 bases and J by 6 bases. The CDR3 spells CASSRIYPGLAGGPPGELFF. In DNA form, the CDR3 reads TGTGCCAGCAGCCGCATTTATCCGGGACTAGCGGGGGGGCCCCCCGGGGAGCTGTTTTTT.

The chain employs TRBV5-4 and TRBJ2-4, with D possibly being TRBD1 (6 bases). This CDR3 has 15 residues. CDR1 and CDR2 from the germline V gene are SGHNT and YYREEE (reference sequence). With 0 bases removed from V and 6 bases from J, the gap between germline ends came to 13 bases. The CDR3 sequence is CASSLAGTPGNIQYF. The CDR3 bases are TGTGCCAGCAGCTTGGCCGGGACACCGGGAAACATTCAGTACTTC.

The chain combines TRBV25-1 with TRBJ2-6, with D tentatively TRBD2 (5 bases). CDR3 length: 17 residues. Deletions cut 3 bases from V and 2 bases from J, with 14 bases between. From germline, CDR1 is MGHDK and CDR2 SYGVNS. The CDR3 DNA follows: TGTGCCAGCAGTGATACAGAGGGTGCCCCTGGGGCCAACGTCCTGACTTTC. Translation gives CASSDTEGAPGANVLTF.

The chain uses TRBV13 and TRBJ2-1; 12 bases align to TRBD1. V gave up 5 bases and J gave up 8 bases; unmatched junction bases: 22. There are 20 residues in the CDR3. The germline V gene encodes CDR1 PRHDT and CDR2 FYEKMQ (reference sequence). CDR3 coding DNA: TGTGCCAGCAGCACCTCGTTAGTAGGGGGGACAGGGGGCCCCATGTATGAGCAGTTCTTC. It yields the protein CASSTSLVGGTGGPMYEQFF.

The CDR3: CAISEPQGASYGYTF. CDR3 nucleotides: TGTGCCATCAGTGAGCCCCAGGGGGCTTCCTATGGCTACACCTTC. V and J are TRBV10-3 and TRBJ1-2, with 8 bases that match TRBD1. Germline-derived CDR1 and CDR2 are ENHRY and SYGVKD. The CDR3 is 15 amino acids. V trimming: 2 bases; J trimming: 4 bases; junction bases outside the gene matches: 6.